Below, one T cell receptor beta chain is given with its context. Its antigen remains undetermined. No base quality values were provided; no much bigger clone lies one nucleotide off. The Qiagen DNeasy kit was used to extract genomic DNA both from unsorted PBMCs and from the negatively selected CD4+ and CD8+ fractions. TCR beta CDR3 regions were amplified by immunoSEQ multiplex PCR using primers annealing to V and J segments. A synthetic immune receptor repertoire was used to minimize amplification bias, and remaining bias was computationally removed after sequencing. The published analysis was carried out like this. Custom Python scripts were used to quantify repertoire diversity as the Shannon entropy index. Unsorted, CD4+ and CD8+ repertoires were examined separately, except in combined analyses, for which CD4+ and CD8+ sequences were merged in silico. A clone counted as expanded when the clone's frequency after treatment rose at least 2-fold relative to C1D1, and clones undetected at baseline were given a pseudocount of 0.5. Clones with 0 or 1 copy at C1D1 were classified as singleton clones, and clones with 2 or more copies were classified as non-singleton clones. Clones expanded in unsorted samples were assigned a CD4+, CD8+ or unknown annotation through matching of protein sequences in sorted samples from the same patient. Wilcoxon tests on paired samples were used to test diversity changes from C1D1 to C4D1. This immuneACCESS table, as held by TCRdb, lists in-frame sequences with V and J called but not all clones. Of the missing ones, under half trace to an unresolved V gene in checked studies; the others have no known cause. V and J calls and clone size are those listed in that table; D and trimming were worked out from the DNA. Here the sample has about 20,000 clones; nearly 75% occur a single time. The top ten clonotypes cover approximately 25% of the sample.

The data stem from a study of PD-1 blockade in classical Hodgkin lymphoma (dated by TCRdb to 2020 to 2021). Study-level background: Nivolumab dosing was 3 mg/kg intravenously every 2 weeks, continuing until either disease progression or unacceptable toxicity. The study used TCR beta sequencing and CyTOF to define a peripheral blood immune signature of response to PD-1 blockade in classical Hodgkin lymphoma.

On the study overall, not on this receptor specifically: CD4+ but not CD8+ TCR diversity rose significantly by C4D1 (p=0.0027 vs p=0.16), most apparent in complete responders (p=0.02). Patients starting nivolumab less than 1 year after ASCT had lower diversity and were excluded from later analyses to avoid confounding by immune reconstitution. Trial patients achieving complete response had baseline diversity similar to newly diagnosed patients, whereas partial responders and progressors had significantly lower diversity. The study was limited to a single clinical trial cohort, and causes of repertoire differences, possibly disease activity or prior therapy, remained undefined. Newly diagnosed patients were reported to have lower baseline TCR diversity than healthy donors, and relapsed/refractory patients were reported to have lower baseline TCR diversity still.

Looking up the germline V gene yields CDR1 SNHLY and CDR2 FYNNEI. The junction shows trimming of 1 base on V and 6 bases on J, and the gene matches do not reach 8 bases of it. The CDR3 contains 16 residues, cysteine and phenylalanine counted. The read is trimmed to its CDR3 DNA, 48 bases read in frame from base 1. In light of the paper, this sample's time point label describes: cycle 2 day 1 (C2D1) of nivolumab. Every trial patient had relapsed after autologous stem cell transplantation, and cohorts A, B and C differed in prior brentuximab vedotin exposure. A total of 50 to 70 patients with relapsed/refractory classical Hodgkin lymphoma made up the trial cohort, and each patient's best overall response was complete response, partial response or progressive disease. In the multi-cohort phase II CheckMate 205 trial, trial patients received single-agent nivolumab. An independent review committee assessed best overall response by applying the 2007 International Working Group response criteria. Trial PBMCs were collected just before the start of nivolumab (C1D1) and during therapy at cycle 2 day 1 and cycle 4 day 1. Peripheral blood was collected in 8 mL Vacutainer Cell Preparation Tubes, from which PBMCs were isolated by centrifugation and then cryopreserved.

This chain is built from TRBV2 and TRBJ1-5; 8 junctional bases match TRBD1. The sequence was collected from a human donor with classical Hodgkin lymphoma. The material sequenced was peripheral blood mononuclear cells (PBMCs), taken before the second cycle of nivolumab. In nucleotides, the sequence is TGTGCCAGCAGTGAAGGGCAGGGGGCGCTGGGTCAGCCCCAGCATTTT. Its amino acids are CASSEGQGALGQPQHF.